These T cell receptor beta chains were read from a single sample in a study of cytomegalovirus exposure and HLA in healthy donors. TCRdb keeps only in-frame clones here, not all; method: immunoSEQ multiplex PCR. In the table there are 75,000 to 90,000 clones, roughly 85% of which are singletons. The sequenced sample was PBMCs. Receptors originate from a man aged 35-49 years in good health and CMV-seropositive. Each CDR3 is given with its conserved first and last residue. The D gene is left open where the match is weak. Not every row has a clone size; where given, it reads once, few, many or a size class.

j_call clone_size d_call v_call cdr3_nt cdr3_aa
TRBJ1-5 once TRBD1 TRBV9 TGTGCCAGCAGTCCTACAGGGGGCAATCAGCCCCAGCATTTT CASSPTGGNQPQHF
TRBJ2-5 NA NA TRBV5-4 TGTGCCAGCGGAAAGGGACTCGAAGAGACCCAGTACTTC CASGKGLEETQYF
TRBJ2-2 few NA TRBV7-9 TGTGCCAGCAGCTTAGCGCGGTTGGTACAGGCTAACACCGGGGAGCTGTTTTTT CASSLARLVQANTGELFF
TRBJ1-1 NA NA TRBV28 TGTGCCAGCAGTTTAATTGGGGGACTACTGGGAGCTTTCTTT CASSLIGGLLGAFF
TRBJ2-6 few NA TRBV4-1 TGCGCCAGCAGCCAGAAGACGCTCTGGGACACCTTCGCATCTGGGGCCAACGTCCTGACTTTC CASSQKTLWDTFASGANVLTF
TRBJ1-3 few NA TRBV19 TGTGCCAGTAATGTGGACAGCTCCTCTGGAAACACCATATATTTT CASNVDSSSGNTIYF
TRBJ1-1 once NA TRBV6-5 TGTGCCAGCAGTTTACGTCCAGGGATTAACACTGAAGCTTTCTTT CASSLRPGINTEAFF
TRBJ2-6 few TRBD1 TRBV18 TGTGCCAGCTCACCTCTCGGGACAGGGGTCTCTGGGGCCAACGTCCTGACTTTC CASSPLGTGVSGANVLTF
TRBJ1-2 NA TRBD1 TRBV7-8 TGTGCCAGCAGCTTAGGGGCAGGGGGCTCTTCTAACTATGGCTACACCTTC CASSLGAGGSSNYGYTF
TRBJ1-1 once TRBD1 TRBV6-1 TGTGCCAGCAGTATGGGACAGGGCAGCATGAGGGCTTTCTTT CASSMGQGSMRAFF
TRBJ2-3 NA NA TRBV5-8 TGTGCCAGCGAATCCCGGGGTAGCACAGATACGCAGTATTTT CASESRGSTDTQYF
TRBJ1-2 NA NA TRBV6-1 TGTGCCAGCAGTCCTAGACTAGGACCGGAGGGCTACACCTTC CASSPRLGPEGYTF
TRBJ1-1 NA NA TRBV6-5 TGTGCCAGCAGTACACAGGGATACACTGAAGCTTTCTTT CASSTQGYTEAFF
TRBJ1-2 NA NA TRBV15 TGTGCCACCAGCAAACAAACAGGGATTTTATATGGCTACACCTTC CATSKQTGILYGYTF
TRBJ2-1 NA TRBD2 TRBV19 TGTGCCAGTAGTACCCTAGCGGGAGGGTTGTACAATGAGCAGTTCTTC CASSTLAGGLYNEQFF
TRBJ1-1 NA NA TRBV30 TGTGCCTGGCAACCCGAGTGGATGGGAGGAGCTTTCTTT CAWQPEWMGGAFF